This TCR beta chain was recorded in a study of T cells after yellow fever vaccination. Study-wide results and caveats: Booster samples showed a return of most primary-vaccination clones (roughly 96% CD4, 85% to 90% CD8). On re-exposure, the response was weaker but peaked faster, at day 5 versus 15. Within FACS-sorted repertoires, abundant clonotypes contaminating from the bulk population could be present.

The CDR3 sequence is 13 residues long. To note about this clonotype: Its antigen is unidentified.

The TCR cDNA carried a universal primer site and UMIs from 5'RACE template switching. One entry per CDR3 protein, called by TCRdb with MiXCR from the 5' RACE reads. This sample has 300,000 or so distinct CDR3 sequences, with roughly 13% found just once. Material: CD4+ T cells sorted from PBMCs, obtained 45 days after the yellow fever booster vaccination. The TCR originated in a young man who received the YFV17D yellow fever vaccine. J is TRBJ2-3 and V is TRBV21-1; TRBD2, as called in the table, went unchecked against the DNA. TRBV21-1 is a recognized pseudogene. The CDR3 reads CAAFREDHDTQYF. CDR3 nucleotides: TGTGCGGCGTTCAGGGAGGACCACGATACGCAGTATTTT.